A single T cell receptor (beta chain) is shown here with its context. What it binds is not known. The data were produced by immunoSEQ multiplex PCR, yet TCRdb's version contains in-frame clones alone and is incomplete. The repertoire includes some 81,000 clones, approximately 90% of them detected once, and 6% sits in the top ten. The data belong to a study of radiation and T cells in renal cell carcinoma. Regarding the study as a whole: No pretreatment tumor biopsies were available for baseline clonotypes.

Time point noted: blood 4 weeks post-SBRT, at nephrectomy. Treatment meaning: 15 Gy SBRT to primary tumor, nephrectomy 4 weeks later. Nephrectomy followed 15 Gy stereotactic body radiation by 4 weeks. This renal cell carcinoma was of the clear cell type. This CDR3 region has 14 residues. The V gene's germline CDR1 is LNHDA and CDR2 SQIVND (reference sequence). Trimming took 3 bases from V and 1 from J, leaving 9 bases between them. This chain links TRBV19 with TRBJ1-1; D not certain. The sequences come from blood, collected from a patient whose treatment included radiotherapy and nephrectomy. The receptor's source is a woman in her seventies with renal cell carcinoma. Here the CDR3 DNA reads TGTGCCAGTAGTATGAGCACCACGAACACTGAAGCTTTCTTT. Protein product: CASSMSTTNTEAFF. Supplemented by reference TRBV19 and TRBJ1-1, the full variable domain reads DGGITQSPKYLFRKEGQNVTLSCEQNLNHDAMYWYRQDPGQGLRLIYYSQIVNDFQKGDIAEGYSVSREKKESFPLTVTSAQKNPTAFYLCASSMSTTNTEAFFGQGTRLTVV.